This T cell receptor beta chain derives from a study of cytomegalovirus exposure and HLA in healthy donors. Notes on this clone: Its antigen is currently unknown.

Germline V gives CDR1 ENHRY, CDR2 SYGVKD. With V trimmed by 4 bases and J by 3 bases, 9 bases remained unmatched. The CDR3 extends over 16 amino acids. General observations from the study: Reportedly, TCR beta sequences accurately predicted HLA-A and HLA-B alleles in most subjects.

PCR was performed using 60 Vbeta and 13 Jbeta primers. Only in-frame clones appear in the TCRdb table, and some are missing; sequencing was by immunoSEQ multiplex PCR. The table includes 150,000 to 200,000 clones, 80% detected once. What was sequenced was PBMCs. V usage is TRBV10-3 and J usage is TRBJ1-1; TRBD1 aligns across 9 bases. The receptor comes from a male donor in good health and CMV-seronegative. CDR3 in amino acids: CAISVGDRGRDTEAFF. DNA for the CDR3: TGTGCCATCAGTGTGGGCGACAGGGGGAGAGACACTGAAGCTTTCTTT.